The T cell receptor (beta chain) under discussion was sequenced for a study of blood T cell repertoires in COVID-19. Study summary: Italy, Spain and the United States were the sources of the convalescent and acute COVID-19 samples. From T cells, B-cell-depleted T cells, or PBMCs came the material, which was cDNA or gDNA.

The V gene's germline CDR1 is MNHEY and CDR2 SVGAGI. The V end was cut by 8 bases, the J end by 7 bases, with 20 bases between. This CDR3 spans 14 amino acids. Per the authors' pipeline: Estimated nucleated cell counts came from reference gene primer amplification. Clones were read by immunoSEQ multiplex PCR, and TCRdb kept only the in-frame ones, dropping some. Clone size and V and J calls were adopted from that table, with D and trimming inferred from the DNA. The sample lists some 93,000 clones, roughly 90% occurring once. The chain employs TRBV6-5 and TRBJ1-2; D possibly corresponds to TRBD1 (6 bases). Sequences were obtained from peripheral blood. This clonotype was sampled from a man aged 60 to 75 with acute or convalescent COVID-19. In DNA, the CDR3 is TGTGCCAGCGGGACACAGACTGCTCAGGGTGGCTACACCTTC. Protein product: CASGTQTAQGGYTF.